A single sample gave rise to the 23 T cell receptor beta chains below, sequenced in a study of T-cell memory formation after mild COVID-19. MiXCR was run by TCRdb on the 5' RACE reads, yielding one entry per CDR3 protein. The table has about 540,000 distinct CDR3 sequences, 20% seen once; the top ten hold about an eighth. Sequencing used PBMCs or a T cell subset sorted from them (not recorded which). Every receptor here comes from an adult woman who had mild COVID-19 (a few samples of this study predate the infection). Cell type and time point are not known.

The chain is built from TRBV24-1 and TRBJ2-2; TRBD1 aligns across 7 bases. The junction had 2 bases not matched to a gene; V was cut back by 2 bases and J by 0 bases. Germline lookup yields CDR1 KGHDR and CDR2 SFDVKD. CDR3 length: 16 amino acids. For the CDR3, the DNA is TGTGCCACCAGTGATTCGACAGGGCCGAACACCGGGGAGCTGTTTTTT. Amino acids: CATSDSTGPNTGELFF.

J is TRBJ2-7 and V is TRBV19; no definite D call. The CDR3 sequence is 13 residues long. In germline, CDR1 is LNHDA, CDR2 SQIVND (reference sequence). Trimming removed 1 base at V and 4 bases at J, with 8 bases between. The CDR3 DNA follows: TGTGCCAGTAGTATAGGGGAACTTTACGAGCAGTACTTC. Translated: CASSIGELYEQYF.

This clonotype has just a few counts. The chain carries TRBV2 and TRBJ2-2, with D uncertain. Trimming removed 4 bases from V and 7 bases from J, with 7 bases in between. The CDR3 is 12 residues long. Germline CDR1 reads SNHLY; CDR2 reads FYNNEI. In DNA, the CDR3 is TGTGCCAGCAGTGCGAATAACGGGGAGCTGTTTTTT. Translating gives CASSANNGELFF.

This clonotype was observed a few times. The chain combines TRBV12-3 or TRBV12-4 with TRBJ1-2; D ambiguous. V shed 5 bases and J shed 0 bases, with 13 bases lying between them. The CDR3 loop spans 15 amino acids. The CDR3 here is CASSAPGSTNYGYTF. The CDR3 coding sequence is TGTGCCAGCAGTGCACCAGGAAGTACTAACTATGGCTACACCTTC.

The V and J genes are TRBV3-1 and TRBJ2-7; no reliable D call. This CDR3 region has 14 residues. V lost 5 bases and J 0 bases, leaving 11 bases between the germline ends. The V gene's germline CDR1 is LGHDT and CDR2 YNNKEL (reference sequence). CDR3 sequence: CASSVHPNSYEQYF. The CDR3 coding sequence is TGTGCCAGCAGCGTTCACCCCAACTCCTACGAGCAGTACTTC.

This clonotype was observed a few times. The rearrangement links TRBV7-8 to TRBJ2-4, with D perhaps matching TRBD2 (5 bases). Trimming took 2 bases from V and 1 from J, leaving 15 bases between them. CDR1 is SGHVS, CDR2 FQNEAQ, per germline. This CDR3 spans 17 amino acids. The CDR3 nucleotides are TGTGCCAGCAGCTTAAGCGCGGCCAGAGGGGCCAAAAACATTCAGTACTTC. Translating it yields CASSLSAARGAKNIQYF.

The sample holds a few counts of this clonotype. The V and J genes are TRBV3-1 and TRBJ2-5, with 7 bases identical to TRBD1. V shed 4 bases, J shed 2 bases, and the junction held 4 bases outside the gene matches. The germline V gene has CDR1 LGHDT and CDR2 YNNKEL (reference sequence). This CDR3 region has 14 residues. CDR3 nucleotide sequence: TGTGCCAGCAGCCCCTGGGACAGACAAGAGACCCAGTACTTC. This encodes CASSPWDRQETQYF.

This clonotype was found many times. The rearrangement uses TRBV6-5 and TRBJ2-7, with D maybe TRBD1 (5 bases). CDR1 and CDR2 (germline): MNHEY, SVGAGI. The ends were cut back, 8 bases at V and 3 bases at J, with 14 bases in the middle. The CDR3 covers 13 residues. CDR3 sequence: CASQKRGYYEQYF. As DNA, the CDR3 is TGTGCCAGCCAAAAAAGGGGATACTACGAGCAGTACTTC.

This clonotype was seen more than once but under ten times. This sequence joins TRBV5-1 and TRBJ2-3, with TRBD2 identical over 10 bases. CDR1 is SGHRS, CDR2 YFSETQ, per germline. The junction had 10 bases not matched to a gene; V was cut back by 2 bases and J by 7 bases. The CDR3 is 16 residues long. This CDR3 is CASSLIAGGPMNTQYF. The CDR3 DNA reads TGCGCCAGCAGCTTAATAGCGGGGGGCCCCATGAATACGCAGTATTTT.

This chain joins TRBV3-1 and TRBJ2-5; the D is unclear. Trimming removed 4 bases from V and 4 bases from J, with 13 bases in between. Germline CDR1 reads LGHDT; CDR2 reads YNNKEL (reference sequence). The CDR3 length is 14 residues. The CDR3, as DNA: TGTGCCAGCAGCCCCCGGACCTCCGCAGAGACCCAGTACTTC. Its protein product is CASSPRTSAETQYF.

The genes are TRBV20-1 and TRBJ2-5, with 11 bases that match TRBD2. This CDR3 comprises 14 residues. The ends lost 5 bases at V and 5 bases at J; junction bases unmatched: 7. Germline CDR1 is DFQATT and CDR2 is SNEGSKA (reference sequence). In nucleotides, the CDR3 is TGCAGTGCTGTGACTAGCGGGGACCTGGAGACCCAGTACTTC. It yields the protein CSAVTSGDLETQYF.

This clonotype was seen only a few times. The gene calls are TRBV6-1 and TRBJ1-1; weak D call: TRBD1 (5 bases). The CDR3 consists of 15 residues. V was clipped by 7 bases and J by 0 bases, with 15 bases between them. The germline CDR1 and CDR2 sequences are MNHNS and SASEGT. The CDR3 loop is CASIAGDSMNTEAFF. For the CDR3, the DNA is TGTGCCAGCATCGCGGGGGATTCGATGAACACTGAAGCTTTCTTT.

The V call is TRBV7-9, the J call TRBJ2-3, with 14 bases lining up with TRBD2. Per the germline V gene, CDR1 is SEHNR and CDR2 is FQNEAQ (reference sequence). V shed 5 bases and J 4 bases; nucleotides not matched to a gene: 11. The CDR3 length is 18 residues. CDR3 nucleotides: TGTGCCAGCAGCCCCAGACTAGCGGGGGGGCTGAGAGCAGATACGCAGTATTTT. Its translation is CASSPRLAGGLRADTQYF.

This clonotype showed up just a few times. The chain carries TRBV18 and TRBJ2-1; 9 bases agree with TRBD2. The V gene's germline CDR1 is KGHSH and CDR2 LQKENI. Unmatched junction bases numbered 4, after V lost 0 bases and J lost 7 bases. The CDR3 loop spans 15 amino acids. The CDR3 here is CASSPPSSGINEQFF. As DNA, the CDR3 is TGTGCCAGCTCACCACCTTCTAGCGGGATAAATGAGCAGTTCTTC.

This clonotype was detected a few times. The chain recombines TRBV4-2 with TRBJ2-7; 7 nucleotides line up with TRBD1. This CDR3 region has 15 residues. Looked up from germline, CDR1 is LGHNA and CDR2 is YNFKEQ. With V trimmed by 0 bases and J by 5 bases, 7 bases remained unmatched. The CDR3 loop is CASSQDEGGGDEQYF. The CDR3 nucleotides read TGTGCCAGCAGCCAAGATGAAGGGGGCGGCGACGAGCAGTACTTC.

CDR3 region: CASSQGLAGRGIQYF. The CDR3 bases are TGCGCCAGCAGTCAGGGACTAGCGGGAAGGGGCATTCAGTACTTC. The V and J genes are TRBV4-1 and TRBJ2-4; 13 bases fit TRBD2. The germline V gene has CDR1 MGHRA and CDR2 YSYEKL. The CDR3 loop spans 15 amino acids. Trimming took 6 bases from V and 9 from J; bases not matched to a gene: 8.

The CDR3 nucleotides are TGTGCCAGCTCTCCCCCAGGGGGACCCACAGATACGCAGTATTTT. The encoded protein is CASSPPGGPTDTQYF. The rearrangement uses TRBV7-2 and TRBJ2-3, with 7 bases that match TRBD1. Per germline, CDR1 SGHTA and CDR2 FQGNSA. The CDR3 is 15 residues long. The ends lost 8 bases at V and 2 bases at J; junction bases unmatched: 10.

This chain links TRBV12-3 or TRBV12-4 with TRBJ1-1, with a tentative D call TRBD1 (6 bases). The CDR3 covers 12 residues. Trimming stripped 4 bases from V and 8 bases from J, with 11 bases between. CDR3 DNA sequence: TGTGCCAGCAGTTATGGGGGCTGGGAAGCTTTCTTT. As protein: CASSYGGWEAFF.

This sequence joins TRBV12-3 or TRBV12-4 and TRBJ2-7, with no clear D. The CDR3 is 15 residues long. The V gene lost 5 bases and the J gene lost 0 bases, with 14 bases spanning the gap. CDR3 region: CASSGATIASYEQYF. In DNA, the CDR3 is TGTGCCAGCAGTGGCGCAACAATCGCCTCCTACGAGCAGTACTTC.

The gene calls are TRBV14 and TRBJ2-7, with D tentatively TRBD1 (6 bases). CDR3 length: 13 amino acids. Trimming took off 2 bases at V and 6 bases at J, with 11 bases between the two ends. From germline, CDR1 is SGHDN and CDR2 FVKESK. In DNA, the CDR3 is TGTGCCAGCAGCCAATATACAGGGACCGAGCAGTACTTC. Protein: CASSQYTGTEQYF.

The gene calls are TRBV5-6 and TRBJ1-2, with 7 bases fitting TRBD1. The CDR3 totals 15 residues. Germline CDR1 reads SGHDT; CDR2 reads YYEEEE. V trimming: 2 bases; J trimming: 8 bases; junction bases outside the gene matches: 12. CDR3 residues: CASSFGLEGARGYTF. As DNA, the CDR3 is TGTGCCAGCAGCTTTGGCCTCGAGGGGGCGCGGGGCTACACCTTC.

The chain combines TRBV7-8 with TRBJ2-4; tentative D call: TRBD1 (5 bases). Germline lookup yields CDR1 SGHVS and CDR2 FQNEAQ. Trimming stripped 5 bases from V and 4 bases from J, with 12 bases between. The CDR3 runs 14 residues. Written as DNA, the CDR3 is TGTGCCAGCAGCCGACGGCCAGGGAAAAACATTCAGTACTTC. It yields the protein CASSRRPGKNIQYF.

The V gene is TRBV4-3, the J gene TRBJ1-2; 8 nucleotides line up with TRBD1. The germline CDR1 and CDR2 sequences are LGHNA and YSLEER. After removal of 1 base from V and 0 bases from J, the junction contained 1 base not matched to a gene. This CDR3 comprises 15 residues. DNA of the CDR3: TGCGCCAGCAGCCAAGCGGGACAGGCTAACTATGGCTACACCTTC. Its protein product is CASSQAGQANYGYTF.